The 22 T cell receptor beta chains below were found in one sample sequenced in a study of radiation and T cells in renal cell carcinoma (dated by TCRdb to about 2020). Library generation was performed with the immunoSEQ multiplex PCR assay. TCRdb re-hosts the immuneACCESS table, in-frame sequences only. Its copies lack some clones; in the studies checked, an unresolved V gene accounts for under half of them, and the cause for the rest is not known. The sample table lists over 85,000 clones, 82% of them with a count of one. The ten largest clones take up 5% to 6.5% of the sample. The time point label of this sample denotes: baseline pretreatment blood. Sample treatment or condition, as interpreted from the label and publication: 15 Gy SBRT to primary tumor, nephrectomy 4 weeks later. This sample comprised blood, obtained from a patient whose treatment included radiotherapy and nephrectomy. The receptors were sampled from a man aged 60 to 69 with renal cell carcinoma.

The chain joins TRBV6-5 to TRBJ1-1, with D possibly being TRBD1 (6 bases). V was pared by 5 bases and J by 8 bases, with 18 bases between. The germline CDR1 and CDR2 sequences are MNHEY and SVGAGI. There are 14 residues in the CDR3. The CDR3 protein is CASSAGQLPREAFF. The DNA for the CDR3 is TGTGCCAGCAGTGCTGGACAGCTCCCCAGGGAAGCTTTCTTT.

This chain connects TRBV7-9 to TRBJ1-1; a weak D match, TRBD1 (5 bases). The ends were cut back, 1 base at V and 2 bases at J, with 14 bases in the middle. Germline lookup yields CDR1 SEHNR and CDR2 FQNEAQ (reference sequence). This CDR3 is built from 16 residues. The CDR3 loop reads CASSLVRGNTNTEAFF. CDR3 nucleotides: TGTGCCAGCAGCTTAGTTCGGGGGAACACAAACACTGAAGCTTTCTTT.

The CDR3 is CASSGLNTGELFF. In DNA form, the CDR3 reads TGTGCCAGCAGCGGACTGAACACCGGGGAGCTGTTTTTT. V usage is TRBV4-2 and J usage is TRBJ2-2; D may be TRBD2 (5 bases). The CDR3 contains 13 residues. CDR1 LGHNA and CDR2 YNFKEQ come from the germline V gene. Between the trimmed V and J ends, which lost 5 bases and 1 base, there was a span of 5 bases.

V is TRBV28 and J is TRBJ2-3; no clear D gene. The ends were cut back, 6 bases at V and 2 bases at J, with 3 bases in the middle. The CDR3 is 11 amino acids. Looked up from germline, CDR1 is MDHEN and CDR2 is SYDVKM. The CDR3 DNA sequence: TGTGCCAGCAGGGACACAGATACGCAGTATTTT. Translated, it gives CASRDTDTQYF.

This chain links TRBV7-6 with TRBJ2-2; 8 bases are a match to TRBD1. V dropped 6 bases and J dropped 7; count of bases not matched to a gene: 7. The length of the CDR3 is 14 residues. Germline assignment: CDR1 SGHVS and CDR2 FNYEAQ. The CDR3 here is CASRRQGAGGELFF. The DNA of the CDR3 is TGTGCCAGCAGACGCCAGGGGGCCGGCGGGGAGCTGTTTTTT.

V and J are TRBV30 and TRBJ2-2; TRBD2 might be the D (5 bases). Per the germline V gene, CDR1 is GTSNPN and CDR2 is SVGIG (reference sequence). The CDR3 runs 15 residues. Trimming took off 2 bases at V and 7 bases at J, with 17 bases between the two ends. CDR3 in amino acids: CAWSRAAARGGELFF. The DNA of the CDR3 is TGTGCCTGGAGTCGTGCGGCAGCCCGGGGCGGGGAGCTGTTTTTT.

V is TRBV9 and J is TRBJ2-2; D ambiguous. This CDR3 region has 12 residues. CDR1 and CDR2 from the germline V gene are SGDLS and YYNGEE. The V end was cut by 5 bases, the J end by 6 bases, with 8 bases between. The CDR3, as DNA: TGTGCCAGCAGTTTATCGCCCGGGGAGCTGTTTTTT. Translation gives CASSLSPGELFF.

The chain is built from TRBV10-3 and TRBJ2-6; the D gene could be TRBD1 or TRBD2 (5 bases each). In germline, CDR1 is ENHRY, CDR2 SYGVKD. With 7 bases removed from V and 0 bases from J, the gap between germline ends came to 13 bases. This CDR3 is 16 amino acids long. The CDR3 loop reads CAINTGTVSGANVLTF. Here the CDR3 DNA reads TGTGCCATCAATACCGGGACGGTCTCTGGGGCCAACGTCCTGACTTTC.

The gene calls are TRBV12-5 and TRBJ2-2; D may be TRBD2 (5 bases). V was shortened by 0 bases and J by 6 bases, with 14 bases between the two germline ends. The germline V gene encodes CDR1 LGHNT and CDR2 FRNRAP. This CDR3 has 16 amino acids. CDR3 region: CASGLVPHEGAGELFF. CDR3 bases: TGTGCTAGTGGTTTGGTACCCCACGAGGGAGCCGGGGAGCTGTTTTTT. The entire variable domain, with the rest obtained from reference TRBV12-5 and TRBJ2-2, is as follows: DARVTQTPRHKVTEMGQEVTMRCQPILGHNTVFWYRQTMMQGLELLAYFRNRAPLDDSGMPKDRFSAEMPDATLATLKIQPSEPRDSAVYFCASGLVPHEGAGELFFGEGSRLTVL.

This chain links TRBV5-1 with TRBJ2-7; 10 positions match TRBD1. From germline, CDR1 is SGHRS and CDR2 YFSETQ. This CDR3 is built from 15 residues. Trimming cost V 3 bases and J 3 bases; bases outside gene matches: 6. CDR3 amino acids: CASSSAGTGVYEQYF. The DNA for the CDR3 is TGCGCCAGCAGCTCCGCCGGGACAGGGGTCTACGAGCAGTACTTC.

The chain joins TRBV21-1 to TRBJ2-1. TRBV21-1 is reported as a pseudogene. The CDR3 length is 15 residues. CDR3 loop: CASNWPGPPNNEQFF. As DNA, the CDR3 is TGTGCCAGCAACTGGCCCGGGCCACCGAACAATGAGCAGTTCTTC.

The gene calls are TRBV19 and TRBJ2-7, with 9 bases aligning to TRBD1. CDR1 is LNHDA and CDR2 is SQIVND in the germline V gene (reference sequence). V lost 4 bases to trimming and J lost 4 bases; unmatched junction nucleotides: 8. The CDR3 runs 15 residues. In DNA form, the CDR3 reads TGTGCCAGTAGTACACCGGGACAGGGTTTATACGAGCAGTACTTC. Encoded protein: CASSTPGQGLYEQYF.

The V gene is TRBV4-1, the J gene TRBJ2-2; TRBD2 might be the D (5 bases). CDR1 is MGHRA and CDR2 is YSYEKL in the germline V gene. The CDR3 consists of 16 residues. Trimming left V 1 base short and J 4 bases short, with 13 bases between. CDR3 sequence (DNA): TGCGCCAGCAGCCAAGTTGCAGCGAGGGTCACCGGGGAGCTGTTTTTT. It yields the protein CASSQVAARVTGELFF.

The V call is TRBV14, the J call TRBJ2-7; no reliable D call. The V end was cut by 1 base, the J end by 3 bases, with 4 bases between. The CDR3 extends over 12 amino acids. CDR1 and CDR2 from the germline V gene are SGHDN and FVKESK. CDR3 in amino acids: CASSQAYYEQYF. CDR3 DNA: TGTGCCAGCAGCCAAGCGTACTACGAGCAGTACTTC.

This chain joins TRBV19 and TRBJ2-2; 11 bases are shared with TRBD2. CDR1 and CDR2 from the germline V gene are LNHDA and SQIVND (reference sequence). The CDR3 sequence is 20 residues long. V lost 5 bases, J lost 2 bases, and 16 bases stayed unmatched. CDR3 nucleotide sequence: TGTGCCAGTAGTGACCGGGACCCTCGACTAGCGGGATTTAACACCGGGGAGCTGTTTTTT. Translating it yields CASSDRDPRLAGFNTGELFF.

This clone was seen just once. This sequence joins TRBV10-1 and TRBJ2-2; TRBD2 matches 11 bases. The CDR3 has 17 residues. The V gene end was trimmed by 3 bases and the J gene end by 2 bases; junction bases not matched to a gene: 5. CDR1 and CDR2 from the germline V gene are WNHNN and SYGVQD (reference sequence). The CDR3 here is CASSDPGLADNTGELFF. The CDR3 DNA sequence: TGCGCCAGCAGTGACCCGGGACTAGCGGATAACACCGGGGAGCTGTTTTTT.

The chain links TRBV19 to TRBJ2-7, with D perhaps TRBD2 (6 bases). The germline gives CDR1 LNHDA, CDR2 SQIVND (reference sequence). The CDR3 runs to 14 residues. Trimming shortened V by 5 bases and J by 2 bases, and 13 bases separated the two germline ends. The CDR3 region is CASSSPGVAYEQYF. CDR3 DNA: TGTGCCAGTAGTTCCCCGGGGGTCGCCTACGAGCAGTACTTC. The variable domain in full, with the rest retrieved from reference TRBV19 and TRBJ2-7, is DGGITQSPKYLFRKEGQNVTLSCEQNLNHDAMYWYRQDPGQGLRLIYYSQIVNDFQKGDIAEGYSVSREKKESFPLTVTSAQKNPTAFYLCASSSPGVAYEQYFGPGTRLTVT.

The chain is built from TRBV7-9 and TRBJ2-7; TRBD2 might be the D (6 bases). The V end lost 5 bases, the J end lost 9 bases, and 14 bases lay between the germline ends. The CDR3 is made up of 12 amino acids. Germline CDR1 is SEHNR and CDR2 is FQNEAQ (reference sequence). The DNA of the CDR3 is TGTGCCAGCAGCCGTGGGACTTTCGGGCAGTACTTC. Translation gives CASSRGTFGQYF.

This chain joins TRBV30 and TRBJ2-3, with D possibly TRBD1 on 6 matching bases. The CDR3 consists of 14 residues. V lost 2 bases, J lost 7 bases, and 16 bases lay in between. Germline V lookup: CDR1 GTSNPN, CDR2 SVGIG (reference sequence). The CDR3 region is CAWSLGRGLNTQYF. The CDR3 DNA reads TGTGCCTGGAGTCTCGGCAGGGGATTGAATACGCAGTATTTT.

This clone has just one count. V and J are TRBV5-8 and TRBJ2-2, with a tentative D call TRBD1 (6 bases). V was pared by 5 bases and J by 5 bases, with 25 bases between. Germline V gene sequence: CDR1 SGHTS, CDR2 YDEGEE. The CDR3 totals 18 residues. CDR3 nucleotides: TGTGCCAGCAGTAAAAGATGGGGGCGTCCCCCTTTAACCGGGGAGCTGTTTTTT. Its translation is CASSKRWGRPPLTGELFF.

This clone was seen more than once but under ten times. The V and J genes are TRBV4-1 and TRBJ2-3, with D hard to call. V gave up 0 bases and J gave up 3 bases, with 13 bases separating them. CDR1 and CDR2 (germline): MGHRA, YSYEKL. The CDR3 is 16 residues long. The CDR3 reads CASSQELMRGTDTQYF. CDR3 in DNA: TGCGCCAGCAGCCAAGAATTGATGCGCGGTACAGATACGCAGTATTTT.

This clone has only a few counts. V gene TRBV19 combines with J gene TRBJ2-7, with 8 bases aligning to TRBD1. After removal of 3 bases from V and 0 bases from J, the junction contained 13 bases not matched to a gene. The CDR3 has 18 amino acids. Germline V gene data show CDR1 as LNHDA and CDR2 as SQIVND (reference sequence). DNA for the CDR3: TGTGCCAGTAGTATGCAGGGGGCCAGCGGACGGAGCTCCTACGAGCAGTACTTC. Its translation: CASSMQGASGRSSYEQYF. Complete variable domain (other parts from reference TRBV19 and TRBJ2-7): DGGITQSPKYLFRKEGQNVTLSCEQNLNHDAMYWYRQDPGQGLRLIYYSQIVNDFQKGDIAEGYSVSREKKESFPLTVTSAQKNPTAFYLCASSMQGASGRSSYEQYFGPGTRLTVT.